Listed here is a single T cell receptor beta chain. Its antigen is unknown. These data come from a study of T cells after yellow fever vaccination. Study observations and caveats: The booster saw the reappearance of most primary-vaccination clones (more than 95% CD4, almost 90% CD8).

TCRdb processed the 5' RACE reads anew with MiXCR; each CDR3 protein has one entry. The table lists tens of thousands of distinct CDR3 sequences, 7.4% of them singletons, with 25% to 30% in the top ten. The CDR3 sequence is 15 residues long. Germline CDR1 reads LGHNA; CDR2 reads YSLEER. V gave up 0 bases and J gave up 0 bases, with 8 bases separating them. This rearrangement joins TRBV4-3 to TRBJ1-1; D uncertain. This receptor was obtained from a man aged 18-30 years who received the YFV17D yellow fever vaccine. The specimen was CD8+ T cells sorted from PBMCs, collected less than 16 days after the first yellow fever vaccination. Here the CDR3 reads CASSQDSYMNTEAFF. The CDR3 DNA is TGCGCCAGCAGCCAAGATTCATATATGAACACTGAAGCTTTCTTT.